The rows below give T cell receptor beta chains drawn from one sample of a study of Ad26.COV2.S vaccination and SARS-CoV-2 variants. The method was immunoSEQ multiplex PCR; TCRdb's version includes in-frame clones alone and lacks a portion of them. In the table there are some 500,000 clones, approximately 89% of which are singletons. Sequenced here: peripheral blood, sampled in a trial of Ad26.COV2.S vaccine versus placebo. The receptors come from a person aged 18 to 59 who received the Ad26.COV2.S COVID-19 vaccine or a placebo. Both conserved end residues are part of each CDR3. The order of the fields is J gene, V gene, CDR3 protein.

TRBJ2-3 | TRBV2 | CASGPGLGGTDTQYF
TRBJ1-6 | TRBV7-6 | CASSFGQNLSPLHF
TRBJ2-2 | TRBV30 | CAWSTPWGRGRTGELFF
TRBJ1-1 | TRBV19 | CASRPWLNGLTEAFF
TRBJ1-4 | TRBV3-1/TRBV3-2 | CASSQASGYEKLFF
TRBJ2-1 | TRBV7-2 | CASRGQGAPNEQFF
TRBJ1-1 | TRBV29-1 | CSVESANTEAFF
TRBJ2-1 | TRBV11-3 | CASGRWDEQFF
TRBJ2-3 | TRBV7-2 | CASSFRGGSTDTQYF
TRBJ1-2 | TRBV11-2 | CASSLETDIYGYTF
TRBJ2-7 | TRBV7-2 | CASSLVGGSYEQYF
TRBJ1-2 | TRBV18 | CASSPEGAGYTF
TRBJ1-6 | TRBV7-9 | CASSLRRRGSPLHF
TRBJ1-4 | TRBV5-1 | CASSLGSGTNEKLFF
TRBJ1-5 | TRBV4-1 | CASSQGPLLRTGDNQPQHF
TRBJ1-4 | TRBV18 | CASSPHAGEKLFF
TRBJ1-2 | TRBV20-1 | CSASTETNYGYTF
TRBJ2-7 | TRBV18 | CASSPGTFYEQYF
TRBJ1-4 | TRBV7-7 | CASSPGGGGGEKLFF
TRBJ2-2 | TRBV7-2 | CASSRYGGANSGELFF
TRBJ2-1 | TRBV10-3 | CAIRVDRYSYNEQFF
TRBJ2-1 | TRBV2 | CASSPWGSQSGNEQFF
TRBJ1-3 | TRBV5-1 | CASSPYISGNTIYF
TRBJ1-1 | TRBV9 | CASSATPNTEAFF
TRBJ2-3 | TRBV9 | CASSVDGTGGDTQYF
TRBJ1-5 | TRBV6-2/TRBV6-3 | CASSIATGTGVQPQHF
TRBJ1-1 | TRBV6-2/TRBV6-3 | CASSYGTAVTEAFF
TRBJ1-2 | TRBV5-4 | CASSNPPQGNYGYTF
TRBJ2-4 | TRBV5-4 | CASSGPDRAKNIQYF
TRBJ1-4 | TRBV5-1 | CASSLQGDEKLFF
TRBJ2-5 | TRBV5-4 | CASSNGLVVMSETQYF
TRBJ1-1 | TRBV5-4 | CASSRRWGLTEAFF
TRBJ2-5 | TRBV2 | CASRSHYQDQETQYF
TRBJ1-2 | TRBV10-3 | CAITLGGGYGYTF
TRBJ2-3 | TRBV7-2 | CASSLGGGTLPGTQYF
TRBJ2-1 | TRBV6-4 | CASSLSGSHNEQFF
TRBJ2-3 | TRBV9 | CASSAAQGPTDTQYF
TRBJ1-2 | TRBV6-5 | CASRLDRVDGYTF
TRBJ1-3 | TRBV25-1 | CASSDAVNSGNTIYF
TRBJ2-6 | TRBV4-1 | CASSQVGAGANVLTF
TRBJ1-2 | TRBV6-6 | CASSYFGQGNGYTF
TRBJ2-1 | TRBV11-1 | CASSPADSSYNEQFF